Listed here is a single T cell receptor beta chain. This record belongs to a study of blood T cell repertoires in COVID-19. This CDR3 is 11 amino acids long. This table comes from immunoSEQ multiplex PCR, and its TCRdb copy is limited to in-frame clones, with some not included. The table includes more than 150,000 clones, about 88% detected once. The TCR originated in a man aged 65 to 79 with active or convalescent COVID-19. The specimen sequenced was peripheral blood. The chain couples TRBV21-1 to TRBJ1-5; the table gives TRBD1 as D, unverified against the DNA. TRBV21-1 is listed as a pseudogene. As DNA, the CDR3 is TGTGCCACCCCTACAGCCTTGGGCCAGCATTTT. Translated, it gives CATPTALGQHF.